In its sample, the clone carrying this T cell receptor (beta chain) was seen many times. Its specificity is not known. The data derive from a study of T-cell memory formation after mild COVID-19. Germline V CDR1 and CDR2: SGHKS, YYEKEE (reference sequence). The CDR3 is made up of 12 amino acids. V lost 6 bases, J lost 3 bases, and 10 bases lay in between. The 5'RACE method, run with constant-segment primers, produced TCR alpha and TCR beta cDNA libraries (carrying sample barcodes and UMIs). TCRdb used MiXCR to reprocess the 5' RACE reads, holding one entry per CDR3 protein. Here the sample spans a few hundred thousand distinct CDR3 sequences, around 15% being singletons. Overall study results and limits: From day 15 to 85, contracting clones were balanced between CD4 and CD8, whereas later expanders leaned toward CD4+.

Material for sequencing was PBMCs or a T cell subset sorted from them (not recorded which). The V gene is TRBV5-5, the J gene TRBJ2-7; D unresolved. This receptor was taken from a man aged 18 to 30 who had mild COVID-19 (a few samples of this study predate the infection). Cell type and time point are not known. The CDR3 DNA follows: TGTGCCAGCACCGGACGACTCTACGAGCAGTACTTC. This sequence encodes CASTGRLYEQYF.